Below, one T cell receptor (beta chain) is given with its context. Its matching antigen is unknown. The data were obtained in a study of cytomegalovirus exposure and HLA in healthy donors. The PCR used 60 Vbeta and 13 Jbeta primers. The table came from immunoSEQ multiplex PCR; TCRdb's copy has only in-frame clones and leaves some out. The sample holds some 190,000 clones, around 90% seen once. The study, taken as a whole, reports: The presence/absence work took it that sequencing depth was about the same across donors.

V lost 3 bases and J 2 bases, leaving 9 bases between the germline ends. The CDR3 has 13 residues. CDR1 SGHNT and CDR2 YYREEE come from the germline V gene (reference sequence). This receptor was obtained from a woman aged 18-29 years in good health and CMV-seronegative. Sequencing was done on a sample of PBMCs. This rearrangement joins TRBV5-4 to TRBJ2-7; no definite D call. The CDR3 protein is CASSSRQAYEQYF. For the CDR3, the DNA is TGTGCCAGCAGCTCGCGACAAGCCTACGAGCAGTACTTC.